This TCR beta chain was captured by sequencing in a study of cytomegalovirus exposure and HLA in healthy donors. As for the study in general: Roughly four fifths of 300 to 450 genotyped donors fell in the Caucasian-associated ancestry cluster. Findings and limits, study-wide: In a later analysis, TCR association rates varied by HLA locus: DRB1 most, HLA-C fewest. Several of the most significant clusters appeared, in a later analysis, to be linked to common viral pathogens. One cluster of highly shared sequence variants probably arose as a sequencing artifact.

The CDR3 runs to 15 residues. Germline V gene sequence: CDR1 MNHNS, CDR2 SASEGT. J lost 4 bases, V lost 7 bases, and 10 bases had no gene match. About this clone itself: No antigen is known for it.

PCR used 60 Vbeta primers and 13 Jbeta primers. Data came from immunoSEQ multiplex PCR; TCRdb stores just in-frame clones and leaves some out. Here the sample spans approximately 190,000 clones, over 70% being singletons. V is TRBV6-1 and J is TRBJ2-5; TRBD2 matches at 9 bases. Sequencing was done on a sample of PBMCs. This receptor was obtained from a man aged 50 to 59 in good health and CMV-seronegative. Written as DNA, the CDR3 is TGTGCCAGCACCGGAGCGGGGGGCTTATCAGAGACCCAGTACTTC. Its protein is CASTGAGGLSETQYF.